This T cell receptor beta chain was found in a study of blood T cell repertoires in COVID-19. Study in general: COVID-19 samples collected from the United States, Italy and Spain covered acute and convalescent phases. Sources were T cells, B-cell-depleted T cells, or PBMCs; the material itself was cDNA or gDNA.

Under the authors' procedure: Cell counts per sample came from amplifying reference gene primers. Sequenced by immunoSEQ multiplex PCR; TCRdb stores in-frame clones only, minus some. The DNA gave D and trimming, while V, J and clone size come from that table. Of just under 85,000 clones listed, about four fifths are singletons. This clone was seen once. Trimming took 3 bases from V and 3 from J; bases not matched to a gene: 6. The V gene's germline CDR1 is SGHAT and CDR2 FQNNGV. This CDR3 comprises 15 residues. The sequence derives from a woman aged 60-70 years with acute or convalescent COVID-19. The specimen was peripheral blood. The V and J genes are TRBV11-2 and TRBJ2-7; TRBD2 aligns across 9 bases. The CDR3 DNA reads as TGTGCCAGCAGCTTCTTAGCGGGAGTAATCTACGAGCAGTACTTC. This codes for CASSFLAGVIYEQYF.